These 14 T cell receptor beta chains share one sample of origin, sequenced in a study of blood T cells in healthy people across ages (dated by TCRdb to 2013 to 2016). The library was prepared using 5' RACE. Instrument on record: Illumina HiSeq 2500. A second PCR of about 6 to 12 cycles was performed with a sample-barcoded 5' primer and a J-beta primer mix. TCRdb took the public reads, trimmed them with fastp at Q25, ran MiXCR for clone calling and kept in-frame beta chains. One record per CDR3 amino acid sequence lists the most common genes and DNA. For this sample the table gives about 640,000 distinct CDR3 sequences, of which roughly three fifths were detected only once. Over 30% of the sample belongs to the ten largest clones. Sequencing was carried out using blood. These receptors were collected from a man in his sixties in good health.

The chain uses TRBV3-1 and TRBJ1-1, with D perhaps TRBD1 (6 bases). Trimming stripped 1 base from V and 8 bases from J, with 14 bases between. The germline CDR1 and CDR2 sequences are LGHDT and YNNKEL (reference sequence). The CDR3 length is 14 residues. CDR3 sequence reads: CASSQALGGREAFF. The CDR3 DNA is TGTGCCAGCAGCCAAGCCTTGGGGGGCCGGGAAGCTTTCTTT.

The rearrangement joins TRBV6-6 to TRBJ2-7; D tentatively fits TRBD1 or TRBD2 (5 bases each). The CDR3 has 15 amino acids. Deletions cut 0 bases from V and 6 bases from J, with 15 bases between. Germline V gene data show CDR1 as MNHNY and CDR2 as SVGAGI (reference sequence). CDR3 in amino acids: CASSYSTGAVSEQYF. The DNA for the CDR3 is TGTGCCAGCAGTTACTCGACCGGGGCAGTTAGCGAGCAGTACTTC.

A note on this clonotype: The junction and the germline gene differ at one end; a read error may be behind it. This chain joins TRBV12-3 or TRBV12-4 and TRBJ2-1; TRBD2 agrees at 10 bases. The CDR3 runs to 17 residues. DNA of the CDR3: TGTGCCGGCAGACCAATCGTAGCGGGGGGCCTCTACAATGAGCAGTTCTTC. This translates into CAGRPIVAGGLYNEQFF.

The chain recombines TRBV27 with TRBJ1-5; 9 bases are shared with TRBD1. The CDR3 length is 15 residues. Germline V CDR1 and CDR2: MNHEY, SMNVEV (reference sequence). The V segment lost 6 bases and the J segment 7 bases; nucleotides outside the gene matches: 10. The CDR3 reads CASRDGTGRDQPQHF. The CDR3 DNA reads as TGTGCCAGCAGGGACGGGACAGGGCGCGACCAGCCCCAGCATTTT.

This clonotype was seen a handful of times. The CDR3: CASSADPTNTDTQYF. The CDR3 DNA reads as TGTGCCAGCAGCGCGGACCCGACTAACACAGATACGCAGTATTTT. This chain links TRBV9 with TRBJ2-3; perhaps TRBD2 as D (5 bases). Germline-derived CDR1 and CDR2 are SGDLS and YYNGEE. V was pared by 3 bases and J by 2 bases, with 13 bases between. This CDR3 contains 15 residues. The whole variable domain, filled in from reference TRBV9 and TRBJ2-3, reads DSGVTQTPKHLITATGQRVTLRCSPRSGDLSVYWYQQSLDQGLQFLIQYYNGEERAKGNILERFSAQQFPDLHSELNLSSLELGDSALYFCASSADPTNTDTQYFGPGTRLTVL.

This clonotype has just a few counts. V is TRBV11-2 and J is TRBJ2-1; D remains unclear. Germline values: CDR1 SGHAT, CDR2 FQNNGV. The V end lost 5 bases, the J end lost 6 bases, and 5 bases lay between the germline ends. This CDR3 comprises 11 residues. CDR3 coding DNA: TGTGCCAGCAGCCCAGTCAATGAGCAGTTCTTC. Protein sequence: CASSPVNEQFF.

Only a few counts were recorded for this clonotype. The genes are TRBV15 and TRBJ2-5, with D hard to call. CDR3 length equals 14 residues. Trimming pared 1 base from V and 5 bases from J, leaving 11 bases between. The V gene's germline CDR1 is LNHNV and CDR2 YYDKDF (reference sequence). CDR3 DNA sequence: TGTGCCACCAGCAGAGGGGTAGCAGGCGAGACCCAGTACTTC. Translating gives CATSRGVAGETQYF.

The CDR3 coding sequence is TGTGCCAGCAGCTTGACAGGGGTTCAGACCCAGTACTTC. Its protein is CASSLTGVQTQYF. The V and J genes are TRBV28 and TRBJ2-7; TRBD1 agrees at 8 bases. Matching the DNA end better, TRBJ2-5 makes the J call doubtful. The germline gives CDR1 MDHEN, CDR2 SYDVKM. The CDR3 runs 13 residues.

This clonotype was seen more than once but under ten times. The genes are TRBV3-1 and TRBJ2-7; D is ambiguous. CDR3 size: 13 residues. Germline CDR1 and CDR2: LGHDT and YNNKEL (reference sequence). V was shortened by 1 base and J by 7 bases, with 11 bases between the two germline ends. In nucleotides, the CDR3 is TGTGCCAGCAGCCAAGCGGGCCCCTTGGAGCAGTACTTC. Translation gives CASSQAGPLEQYF.

CDR3 nucleotides: TGTGCCAGCAGTCGTCGACAGGGGATCGGCGGGGAGCTGTTTTTT. Amino acids: CASSRRQGIGGELFF. The V call is TRBV12-3 or TRBV12-4, the J call TRBJ2-2; 8 nucleotides line up with TRBD1. The CDR3 loop spans 15 amino acids. Trimming at V came to 5 bases and at J to 7 bases, leaving 9 bases not matched to a gene.

The J gene is TRBJ2-3, the V gene TRBV20-1, with a weak D call TRBD2 (6 bases). CDR3 length equals 15 residues. CDR1 DFQATT and CDR2 SNEGSKA come from the germline V gene (reference sequence). The V end lost 5 bases, the J end lost 0 bases, and 15 bases lay between the germline ends. The CDR3 is CSAELGGSSTDTQYF. The CDR3 bases are TGCAGTGCTGAACTGGGAGGTTCCAGCACAGATACGCAGTATTTT.

This sequence joins TRBV6-1 and TRBJ1-1, with D maybe TRBD1 (6 bases). CDR1 is MNHNS and CDR2 is SASEGT in the germline V gene. The CDR3 totals 13 residues. Trimming took 8 bases from V and 5 from J, leaving 15 bases between them. CDR3 residues: CASYPGAFTEAFF. Written as DNA, the CDR3 is TGTGCCAGCTATCCGGGGGCGTTTACTGAAGCTTTCTTT.

This chain uses TRBV7-6 with TRBJ2-1, with 9 bases fitting TRBD1. There are 12 residues in the CDR3. CDR1 is SGHVS and CDR2 is FNYEAQ in the germline V gene. V was clipped by 7 bases and J by 6 bases; unmatched bases: 1. The CDR3 nucleotides read TGTGCCAGCACGGACAGGGGCAATGAGCAGTTCTTC. It is translated as CASTDRGNEQFF.

The chain has TRBV5-1 and TRBJ2-5; D not certain. Trimming shortened V by 2 bases and J by 2 bases, and 10 bases separated the two germline ends. CDR1 and CDR2 (germline): SGHRS, YFSETQ. The CDR3 is made up of 14 amino acids. The CDR3 nucleotides are TGCGCCAGCAGCTTTCAGGCTTCACAAGAGACCCAGTACTTC. Protein sequence: CASSFQASQETQYF.